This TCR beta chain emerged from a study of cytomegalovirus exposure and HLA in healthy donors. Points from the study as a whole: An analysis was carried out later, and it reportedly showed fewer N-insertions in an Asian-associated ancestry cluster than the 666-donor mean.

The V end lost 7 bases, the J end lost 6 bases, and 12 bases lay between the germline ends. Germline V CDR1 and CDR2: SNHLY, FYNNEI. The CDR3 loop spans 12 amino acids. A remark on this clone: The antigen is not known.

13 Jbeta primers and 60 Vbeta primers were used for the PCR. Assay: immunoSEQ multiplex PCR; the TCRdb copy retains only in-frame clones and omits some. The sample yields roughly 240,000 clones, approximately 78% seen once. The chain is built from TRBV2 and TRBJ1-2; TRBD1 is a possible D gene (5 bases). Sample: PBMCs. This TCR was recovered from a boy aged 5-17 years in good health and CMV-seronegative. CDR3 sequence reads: CASTVQGDGYTF. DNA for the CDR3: TGTGCCAGCACGGTGCAGGGCGATGGCTACACCTTC.